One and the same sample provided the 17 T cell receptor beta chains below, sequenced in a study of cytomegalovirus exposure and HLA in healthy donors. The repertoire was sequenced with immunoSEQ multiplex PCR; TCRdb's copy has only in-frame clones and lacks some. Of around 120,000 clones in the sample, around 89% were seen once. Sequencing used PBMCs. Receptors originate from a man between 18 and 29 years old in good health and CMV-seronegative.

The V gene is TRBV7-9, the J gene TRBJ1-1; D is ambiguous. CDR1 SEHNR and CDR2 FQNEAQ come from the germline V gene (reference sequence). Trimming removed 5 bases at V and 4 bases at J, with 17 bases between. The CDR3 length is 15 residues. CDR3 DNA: TGTGCCAGCAGCCTACCCGGTGGAGGAGGCACTGAAGCTTTCTTT. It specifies CASSLPGGGGTEAFF.

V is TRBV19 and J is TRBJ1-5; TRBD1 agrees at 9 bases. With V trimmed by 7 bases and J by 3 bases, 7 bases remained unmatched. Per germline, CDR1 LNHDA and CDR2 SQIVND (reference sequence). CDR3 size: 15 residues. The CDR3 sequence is CASTQGQGLNQPQHF. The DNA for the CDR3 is TGTGCCAGTACTCAGGGACAGGGCCTCAATCAGCCCCAGCATTTT.

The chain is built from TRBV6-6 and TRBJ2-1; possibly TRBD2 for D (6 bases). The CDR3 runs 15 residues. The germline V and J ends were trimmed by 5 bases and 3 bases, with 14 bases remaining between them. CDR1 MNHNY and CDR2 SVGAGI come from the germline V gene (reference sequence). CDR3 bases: TGTGCCAGCAGTCCAGCTAGCGATAGCTACAATGAGCAGTTCTTC. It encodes CASSPASDSYNEQFF.

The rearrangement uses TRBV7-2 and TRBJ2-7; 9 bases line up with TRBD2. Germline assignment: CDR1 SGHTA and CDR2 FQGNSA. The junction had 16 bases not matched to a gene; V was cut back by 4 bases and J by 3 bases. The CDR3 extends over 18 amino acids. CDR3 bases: TGTGCCAGCAGCTCTTTGCCCTCTAAGCGGGGGGTCCTCTACGAGCAGTACTTC. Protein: CASSSLPSKRGVLYEQYF.

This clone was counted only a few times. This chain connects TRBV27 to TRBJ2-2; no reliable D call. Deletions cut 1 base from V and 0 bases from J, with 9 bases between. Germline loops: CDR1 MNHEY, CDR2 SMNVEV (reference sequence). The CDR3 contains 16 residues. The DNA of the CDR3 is TGTGCCAGCAGTTTATATCCGGGTTCGAACACCGGGGAGCTGTTTTTT. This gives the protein CASSLYPGSNTGELFF.

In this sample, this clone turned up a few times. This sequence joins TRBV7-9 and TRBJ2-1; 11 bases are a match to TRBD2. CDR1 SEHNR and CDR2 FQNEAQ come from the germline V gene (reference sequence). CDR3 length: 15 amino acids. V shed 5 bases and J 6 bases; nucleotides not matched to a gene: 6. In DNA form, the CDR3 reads TGTGCCAGCAGCCTATTAGCGGGAGGGATCAATGAGCAGTTCTTC. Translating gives CASSLLAGGINEQFF.

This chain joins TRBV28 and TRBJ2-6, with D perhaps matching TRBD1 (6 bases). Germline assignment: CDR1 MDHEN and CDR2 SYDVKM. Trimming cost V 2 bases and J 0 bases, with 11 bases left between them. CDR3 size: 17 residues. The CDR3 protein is CASSLGTDSSGANVLTF. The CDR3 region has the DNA TGTGCCAGCAGTTTAGGGACGGACAGCTCTGGGGCCAACGTCCTGACTTTC. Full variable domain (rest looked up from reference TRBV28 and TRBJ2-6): DVKVTQSSRYLVKRTGEKVFLECVQDMDHENMFWYRQDPGLGLRLIYFSYDVKMKEKGDIPEGYSVSREKKERFSLILESASTNQTSMYLCASSLGTDSSGANVLTFGAGSRLTVL.

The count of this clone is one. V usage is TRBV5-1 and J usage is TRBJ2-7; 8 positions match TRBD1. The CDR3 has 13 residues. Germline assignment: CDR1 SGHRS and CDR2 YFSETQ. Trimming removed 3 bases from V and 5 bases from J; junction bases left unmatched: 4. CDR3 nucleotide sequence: TGCGCCAGCAGCTGGACAGGGTTCGACGAGCAGTACTTC. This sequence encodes CASSWTGFDEQYF.

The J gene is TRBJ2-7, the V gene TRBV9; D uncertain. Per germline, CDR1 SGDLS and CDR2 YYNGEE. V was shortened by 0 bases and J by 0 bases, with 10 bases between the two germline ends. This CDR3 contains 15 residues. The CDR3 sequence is CASSVDAGSSYEQYF. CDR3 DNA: TGTGCCAGCAGCGTAGACGCCGGTAGCTCCTACGAGCAGTACTTC.

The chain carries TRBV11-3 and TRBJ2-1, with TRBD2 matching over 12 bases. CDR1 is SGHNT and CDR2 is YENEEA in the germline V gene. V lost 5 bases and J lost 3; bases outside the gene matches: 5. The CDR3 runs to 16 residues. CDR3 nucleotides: TGTGCCAGCAGCGAGGGACTAGCGGGCAACTACAATGAGCAGTTCTTC. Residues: CASSEGLAGNYNEQFF.

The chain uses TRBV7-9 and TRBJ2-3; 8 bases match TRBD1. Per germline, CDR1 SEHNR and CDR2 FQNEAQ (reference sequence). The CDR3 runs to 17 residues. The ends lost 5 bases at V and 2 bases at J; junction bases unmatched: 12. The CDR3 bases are TGTGCCAGCAGCCCACCCCGCGGGACAGGCAACACAGATACGCAGTATTTT. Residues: CASSPPRGTGNTDTQYF.

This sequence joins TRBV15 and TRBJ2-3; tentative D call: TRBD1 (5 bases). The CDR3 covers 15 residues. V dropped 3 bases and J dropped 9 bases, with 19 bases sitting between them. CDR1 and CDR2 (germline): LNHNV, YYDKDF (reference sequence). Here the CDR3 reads CATSRGTTALETQYF. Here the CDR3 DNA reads TGTGCCACCAGCAGGGGTACGACAGCTTTAGAGACGCAGTATTTT.

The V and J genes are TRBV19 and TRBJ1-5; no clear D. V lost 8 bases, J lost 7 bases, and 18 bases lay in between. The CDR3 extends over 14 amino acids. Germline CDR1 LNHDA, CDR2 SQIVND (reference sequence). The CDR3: CASVVGGVGQPQHF. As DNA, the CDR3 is TGTGCCAGTGTAGTGGGCGGGGTTGGACAGCCCCAGCATTTT.

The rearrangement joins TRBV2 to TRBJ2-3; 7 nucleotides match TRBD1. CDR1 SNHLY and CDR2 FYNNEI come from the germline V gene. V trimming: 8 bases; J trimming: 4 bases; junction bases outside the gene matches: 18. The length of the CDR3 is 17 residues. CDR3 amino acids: CASVDRLGAGFSDTQYF. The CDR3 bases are TGTGCCAGCGTGGACAGGCTGGGGGCCGGCTTCTCAGATACGCAGTATTTT. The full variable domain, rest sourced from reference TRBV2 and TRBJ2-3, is EPEVTQTPSHQVTQMGQEVILRCVPISNHLYFYWYRQILGQKVEFLVSFYNNEISEKSEIFDDQFSVERPDGSNFTLKIRSTKLEDSAMYFCASVDRLGAGFSDTQYFGPGTRLTVL.

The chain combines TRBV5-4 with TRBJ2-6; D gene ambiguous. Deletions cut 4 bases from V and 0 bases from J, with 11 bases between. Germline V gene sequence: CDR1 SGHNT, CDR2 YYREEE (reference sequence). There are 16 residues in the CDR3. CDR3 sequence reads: CASSRDTYSGANVLTF. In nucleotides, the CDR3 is TGTGCCAGCAGCCGCGATACGTACTCTGGGGCCAACGTCCTGACTTTC.

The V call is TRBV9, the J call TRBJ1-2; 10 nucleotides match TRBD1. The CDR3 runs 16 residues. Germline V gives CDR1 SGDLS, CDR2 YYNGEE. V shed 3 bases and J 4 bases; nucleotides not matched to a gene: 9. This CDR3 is CASSADDRGHGYGYTF. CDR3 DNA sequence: TGTGCCAGCAGCGCAGACGACAGGGGGCATGGCTATGGCTACACCTTC.

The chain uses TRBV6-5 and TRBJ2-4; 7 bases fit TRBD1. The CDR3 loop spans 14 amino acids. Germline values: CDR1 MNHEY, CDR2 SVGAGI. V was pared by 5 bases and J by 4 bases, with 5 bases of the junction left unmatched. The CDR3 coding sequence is TGTGCCAGCAGTACTGACAGGGAGAAAAACATTCAGTACTTC. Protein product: CASSTDREKNIQYF.